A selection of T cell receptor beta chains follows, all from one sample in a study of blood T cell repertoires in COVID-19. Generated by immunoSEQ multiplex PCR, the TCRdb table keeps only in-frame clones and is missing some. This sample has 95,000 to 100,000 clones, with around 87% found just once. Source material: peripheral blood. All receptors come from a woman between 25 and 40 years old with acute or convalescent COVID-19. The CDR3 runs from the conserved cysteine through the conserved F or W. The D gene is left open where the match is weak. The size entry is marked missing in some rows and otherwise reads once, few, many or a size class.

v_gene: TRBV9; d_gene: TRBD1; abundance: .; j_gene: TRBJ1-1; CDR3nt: TGTGCCAGCAGCGCGACAGGGGGATGGGGCACTGAAGCTTTCTTT; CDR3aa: CASSATGGWGTEAFF
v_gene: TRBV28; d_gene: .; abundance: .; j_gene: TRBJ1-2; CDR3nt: TGTGCCAGCAGTTACCCAAAGAAGGTCCAAGGGGCTTCTAACTATGGCTACACCTTC; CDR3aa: CASSYPKKVQGASNYGYTF
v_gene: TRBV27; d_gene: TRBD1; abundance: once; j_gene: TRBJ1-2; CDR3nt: TGTGCCAGCAGTCTCGAGGGGGCGGGGGGCTACACCTTC; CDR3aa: CASSLEGAGGYTF
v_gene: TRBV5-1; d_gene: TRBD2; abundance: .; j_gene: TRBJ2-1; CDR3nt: TGCGCCAGCAGCTTAGGGACTAGCCGTGACAATGAGCAGTTCTTC; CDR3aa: CASSLGTSRDNEQFF
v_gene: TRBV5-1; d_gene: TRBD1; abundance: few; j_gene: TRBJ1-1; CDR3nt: TGCGCCAGCAGGATGGACAGGGCTAAGTACACTGAAGCTTTCTTT; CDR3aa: CASRMDRAKYTEAFF
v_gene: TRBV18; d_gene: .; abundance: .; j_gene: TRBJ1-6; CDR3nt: TGTGCCAGCTCACCACCGGACAGAAAGTCACCCCTCCACTTT; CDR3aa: CASSPPDRKSPLHF
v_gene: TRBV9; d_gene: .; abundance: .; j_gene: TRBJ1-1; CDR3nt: TGTGCCAGCAGCGTAGACGGGAATGAAGCTTTCTTT; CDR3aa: CASSVDGNEAFF
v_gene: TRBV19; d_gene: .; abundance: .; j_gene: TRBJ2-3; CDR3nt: TGTGCCAGTAGTATATCAGGGGAAGATACGCAGTATTTT; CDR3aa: CASSISGEDTQYF
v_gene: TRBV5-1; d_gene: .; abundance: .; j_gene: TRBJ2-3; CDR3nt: TGCGCCAGCAGCTTGACCCACCGGGCAGATACGCAGTATTTT; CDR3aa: CASSLTHRADTQYF
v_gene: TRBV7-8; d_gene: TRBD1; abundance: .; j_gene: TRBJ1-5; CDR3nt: TGTGCCAGCAGCTTAAAACAGGGGGCTAGCAATCAGCCCCAGCATTTT; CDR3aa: CASSLKQGASNQPQHF
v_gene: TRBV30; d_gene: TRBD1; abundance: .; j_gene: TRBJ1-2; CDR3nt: TGTGCCTGGAGTAATACAGGGGATTATGGCTACACCTTC; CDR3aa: CAWSNTGDYGYTF
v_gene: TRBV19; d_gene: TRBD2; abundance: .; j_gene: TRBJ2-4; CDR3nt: TGTGCCAGTAGTCCCCGACTAGCGGGGCGACTTGGGCTAGCCAAAAACATTCAGTACTTC; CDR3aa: CASSPRLAGRLGLAKNIQYF
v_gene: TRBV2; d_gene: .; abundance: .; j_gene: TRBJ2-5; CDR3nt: TGTGCCAGCCTGGACAGAATGAAAGAGACCCAGTACTTC; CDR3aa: CASLDRMKETQYF
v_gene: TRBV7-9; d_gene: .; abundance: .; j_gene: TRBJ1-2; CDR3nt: TGTGCCAGCAGTCCCTGGGTGGTGGGGGCAGCCCTAAACTATGGCTACACCTTC; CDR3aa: CASSPWVVGAALNYGYTF
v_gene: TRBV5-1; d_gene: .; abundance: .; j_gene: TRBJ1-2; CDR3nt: TGCGCCAGCAGCTTGAATCAAATTACAGGGAGTAACTATGGCTACACCTTC; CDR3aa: CASSLNQITGSNYGYTF
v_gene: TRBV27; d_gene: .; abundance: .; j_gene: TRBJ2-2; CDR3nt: TGTGCCAGCAGTCTCCGGACAGTCCCCGGAGGAACCGGGGAGCTGTTTTTT; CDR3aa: CASSLRTVPGGTGELFF
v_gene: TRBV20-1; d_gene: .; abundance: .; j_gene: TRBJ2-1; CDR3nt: TGCAGTGCGCAGCTAGCTTTCGAGCAGTTCTTC; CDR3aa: CSAQLAFEQFF
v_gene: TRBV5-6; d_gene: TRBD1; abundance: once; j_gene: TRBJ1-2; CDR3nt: TGTGCCAGCAGCCTATCCGGGACAGCTTATGGCTACACCTTC; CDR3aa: CASSLSGTAYGYTF
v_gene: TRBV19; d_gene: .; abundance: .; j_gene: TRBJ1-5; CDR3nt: TGTGCCAGTAATCGCATGTTCAGACTGGATCAGCCCCAGCATTTT; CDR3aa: CASNRMFRLDQPQHF
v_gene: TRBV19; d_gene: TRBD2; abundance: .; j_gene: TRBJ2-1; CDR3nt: TGTGCCAGTAGTAACGCTCTGGGGGGGATCGATGAGCAGTTCTTC; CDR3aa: CASSNALGGIDEQFF
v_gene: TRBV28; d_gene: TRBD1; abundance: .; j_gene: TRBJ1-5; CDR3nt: TGTGCCAGCAGCCCGGGGACAGGTCGCCAGCCCCAGCATTTT; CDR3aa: CASSPGTGRQPQHF
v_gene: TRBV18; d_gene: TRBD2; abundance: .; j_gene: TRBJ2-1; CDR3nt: TGTGCCAGCTCACGGCCGGGGGGAAGCTACAATGAGCAGTTCTTC; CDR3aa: CASSRPGGSYNEQFF
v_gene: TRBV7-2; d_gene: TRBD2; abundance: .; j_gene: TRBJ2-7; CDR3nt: TGTGCCAGCAGCTTAGGTCTGGTGGGTAGCGGGGTCCACGAGCAGTACTTC; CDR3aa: CASSLGLVGSGVHEQYF
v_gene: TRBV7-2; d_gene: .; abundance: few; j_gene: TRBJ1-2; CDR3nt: TGTGCCAGCAGCCGCTCCGCGGGTCAGGGGAAGGATGGCTACACCTTC; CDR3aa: CASSRSAGQGKDGYTF
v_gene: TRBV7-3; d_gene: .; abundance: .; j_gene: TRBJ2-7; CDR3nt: TGTGCCAGCAGCATAACGACAGGCCCCTACGAGCAGTACTTC; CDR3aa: CASSITTGPYEQYF
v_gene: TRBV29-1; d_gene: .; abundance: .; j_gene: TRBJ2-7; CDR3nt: TGCAGCGTTGAGGGGGCTGGGTACTACGAGCAGTACTTC; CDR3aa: CSVEGAGYYEQYF
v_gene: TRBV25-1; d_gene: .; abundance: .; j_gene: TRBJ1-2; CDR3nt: TGTGCCAGCAGTGAATATACAGACTATGGCTACACCTTC; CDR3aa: CASSEYTDYGYTF
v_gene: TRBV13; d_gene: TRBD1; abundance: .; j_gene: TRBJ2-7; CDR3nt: TGTGCCAGCAGCTCTGACAGGGCAACCGAGCAGTACTTC; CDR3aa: CASSSDRATEQYF
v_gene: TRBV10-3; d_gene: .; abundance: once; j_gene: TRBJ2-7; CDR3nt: TGTGCCATCAGTGGGGGGGGGACAGGACACGAGCAGTACTTC; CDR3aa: CAISGGGTGHEQYF
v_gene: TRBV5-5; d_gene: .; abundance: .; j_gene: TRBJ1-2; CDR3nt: TGTGCCAGCCGCCAAGATCCCGGGACAAACTATGGCTACACCTTC; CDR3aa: CASRQDPGTNYGYTF
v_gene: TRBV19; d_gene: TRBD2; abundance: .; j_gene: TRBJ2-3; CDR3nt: TGTGCCAGCCGACTAGCGGGCACAGATACGCAGTATTTT; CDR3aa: CASRLAGTDTQYF
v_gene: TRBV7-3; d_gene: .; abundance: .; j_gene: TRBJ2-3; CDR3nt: TGTGCCAGCAGCCAGAACACAGATACGCAGTATTTT; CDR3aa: CASSQNTDTQYF
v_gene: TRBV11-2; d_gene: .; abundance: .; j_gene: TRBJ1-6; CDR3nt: TGTGCCAGCAGCCGTCAGGACGGGAGGAATTCACCCCTCCACTTT; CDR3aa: CASSRQDGRNSPLHF
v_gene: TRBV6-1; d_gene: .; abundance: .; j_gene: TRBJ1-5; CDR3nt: TGTGCCAGCAGTGATTCGTCCAGGTTCAATCAGCCCCAGCATTTT; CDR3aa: CASSDSSRFNQPQHF
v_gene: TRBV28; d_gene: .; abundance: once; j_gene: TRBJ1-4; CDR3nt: TGTGCCAGCAGTCAGGACACCTCGGCTAATGAAAAACTGTTTTTT; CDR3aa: CASSQDTSANEKLFF
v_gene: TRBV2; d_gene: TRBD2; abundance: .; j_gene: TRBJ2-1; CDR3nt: TGTGCCAGCAGTACCCTACTAGCGGGGGTTGATGAGCAGTTCTTC; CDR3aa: CASSTLLAGVDEQFF
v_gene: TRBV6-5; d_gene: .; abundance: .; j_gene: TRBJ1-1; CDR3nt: TGTGCCAGCAGAACTCAGGGATTGGCTGAAGCTTTCTTT; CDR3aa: CASRTQGLAEAFF
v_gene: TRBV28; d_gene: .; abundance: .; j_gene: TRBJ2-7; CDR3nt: TGTGCCAGCAGCCTAGGCCTCGAGCAGTACTTC; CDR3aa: CASSLGLEQYF
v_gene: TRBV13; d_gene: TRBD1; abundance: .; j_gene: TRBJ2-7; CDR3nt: TGTGCCAGCAGCTTAGGGACAGGGGGAAACTACGAGCAGTACTTC; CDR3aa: CASSLGTGGNYEQYF
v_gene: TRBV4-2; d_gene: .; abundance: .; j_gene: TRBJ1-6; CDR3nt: TGTGCCAGCAGCCTCCAAGGACAGTCGACGAGCTCCTATAATTCACCCCTCCACTTT; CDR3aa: CASSLQGQSTSSYNSPLHF
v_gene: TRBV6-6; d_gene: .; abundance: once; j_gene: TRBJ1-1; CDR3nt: TGTGCCAGCAGTTTACTCAACACTGAAGCTTTCTTT; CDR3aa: CASSLLNTEAFF
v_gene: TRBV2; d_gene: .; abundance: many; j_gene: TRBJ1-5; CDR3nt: TGTGCCAGCACCGAGGGGACTTATCAGCCCCAGCATTTT; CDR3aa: CASTEGTYQPQHF
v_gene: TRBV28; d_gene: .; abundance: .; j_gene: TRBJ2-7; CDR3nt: TGTGCCAGCAGTTTGGGACAAACTACCTACGAGCAGTACTTC; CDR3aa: CASSLGQTTYEQYF
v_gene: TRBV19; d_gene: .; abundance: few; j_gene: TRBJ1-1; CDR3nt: TGTGCCAGTAAGGTCGGCCACGGGGCTTTCTTT; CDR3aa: CASKVGHGAFF
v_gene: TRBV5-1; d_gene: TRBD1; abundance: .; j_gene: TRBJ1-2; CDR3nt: TGCGCCAGCAGCTCGGACAGGGTTTGGAATGGCTACACCTTC; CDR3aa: CASSSDRVWNGYTF
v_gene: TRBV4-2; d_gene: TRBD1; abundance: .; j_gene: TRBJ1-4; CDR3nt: TGTGCCAGCAGCCAGGAACAGGGGGTTGGTGAAAAACTGTTTTTT; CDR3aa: CASSQEQGVGEKLFF
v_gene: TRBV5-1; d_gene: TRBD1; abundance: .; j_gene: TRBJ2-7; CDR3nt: TGCGCCAGCAGCTCCACGGGACAGGGGAGGGAGCAGTACTTC; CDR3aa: CASSSTGQGREQYF
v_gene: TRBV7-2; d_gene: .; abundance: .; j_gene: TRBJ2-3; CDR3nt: TGTGCCAGCAGCCGCGAGGATACATCAGATACGCAGTATTTT; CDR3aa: CASSREDTSDTQYF
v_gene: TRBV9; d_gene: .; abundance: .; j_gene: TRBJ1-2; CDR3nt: TGTGCCAGCAGCGAAAGGGGAGGATATGGCTACACCTTC; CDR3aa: CASSERGGYGYTF
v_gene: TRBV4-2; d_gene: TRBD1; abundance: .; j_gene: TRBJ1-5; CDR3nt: TGTGCCAGCAGCCGGGTTAAAACAGGGGGCCTTAGCAATCAGCCCCAGCATTTT; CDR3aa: CASSRVKTGGLSNQPQHF
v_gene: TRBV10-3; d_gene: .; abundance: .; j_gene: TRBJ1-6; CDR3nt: TGTGCCACCCGTCGGGACTTAGGGTCACCCCTCCACTTT; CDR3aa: CATRRDLGSPLHF
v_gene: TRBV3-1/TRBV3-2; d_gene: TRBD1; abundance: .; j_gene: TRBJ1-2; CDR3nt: TGTGCCAGCAGCCCGGGACAGCTCTATGGCTACACCTTC; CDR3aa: CASSPGQLYGYTF
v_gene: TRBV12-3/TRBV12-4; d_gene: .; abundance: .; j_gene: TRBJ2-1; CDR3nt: TGTGCCAGCAGCTTTTACAATGAGCAGTTCTTC; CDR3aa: CASSFYNEQFF
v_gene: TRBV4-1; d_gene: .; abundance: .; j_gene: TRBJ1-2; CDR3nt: TGCGCCAGCAGCCAAGATCTGAAGGGATCTAAAGCACTAGCTAACTATGGCTACACCTTC; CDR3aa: CASSQDLKGSKALANYGYTF